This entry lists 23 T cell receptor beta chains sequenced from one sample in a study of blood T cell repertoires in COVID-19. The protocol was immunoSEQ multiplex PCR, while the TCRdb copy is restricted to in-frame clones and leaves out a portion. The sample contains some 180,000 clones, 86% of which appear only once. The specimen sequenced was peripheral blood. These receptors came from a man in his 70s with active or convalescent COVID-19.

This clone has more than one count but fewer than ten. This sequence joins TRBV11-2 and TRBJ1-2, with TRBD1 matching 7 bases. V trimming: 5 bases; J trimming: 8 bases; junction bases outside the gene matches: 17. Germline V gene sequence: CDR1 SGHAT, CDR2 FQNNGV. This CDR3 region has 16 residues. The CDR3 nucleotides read TGTGCCAGCAGCAACCTCAGGACAGGACACTTCAGGGGCTACACCTTC. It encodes CASSNLRTGHFRGYTF.

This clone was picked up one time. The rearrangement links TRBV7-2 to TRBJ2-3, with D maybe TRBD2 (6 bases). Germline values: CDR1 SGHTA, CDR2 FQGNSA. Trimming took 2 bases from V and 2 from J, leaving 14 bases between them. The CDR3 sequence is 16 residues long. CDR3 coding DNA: TGTGCCAGCAGCTTAAGGACGGGGGTTTTCACAGATACGCAGTATTTT. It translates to CASSLRTGVFTDTQYF.

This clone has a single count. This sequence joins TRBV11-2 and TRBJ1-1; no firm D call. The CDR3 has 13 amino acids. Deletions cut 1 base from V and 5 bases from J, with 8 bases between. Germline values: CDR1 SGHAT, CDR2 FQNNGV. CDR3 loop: CASSLVGGTEAFF. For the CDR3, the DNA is TGTGCCAGCAGCTTAGTCGGCGGGACTGAAGCTTTCTTT.

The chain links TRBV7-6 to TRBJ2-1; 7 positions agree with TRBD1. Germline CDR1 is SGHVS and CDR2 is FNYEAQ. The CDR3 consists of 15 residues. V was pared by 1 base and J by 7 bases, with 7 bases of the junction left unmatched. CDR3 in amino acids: CASSLGQGKMNEQFF. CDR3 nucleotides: TGTGCCAGCAGCTTAGGACAGGGAAAAATGAATGAGCAGTTCTTC.

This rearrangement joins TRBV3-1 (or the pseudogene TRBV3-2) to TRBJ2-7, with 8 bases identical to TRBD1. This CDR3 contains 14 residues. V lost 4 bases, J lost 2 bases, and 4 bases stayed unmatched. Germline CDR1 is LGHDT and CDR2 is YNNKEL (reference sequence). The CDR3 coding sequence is TGTGCCAGCAGCCCTGGGACAGGTACCTACGAGCAGTACTTC. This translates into CASSPGTGTYEQYF.

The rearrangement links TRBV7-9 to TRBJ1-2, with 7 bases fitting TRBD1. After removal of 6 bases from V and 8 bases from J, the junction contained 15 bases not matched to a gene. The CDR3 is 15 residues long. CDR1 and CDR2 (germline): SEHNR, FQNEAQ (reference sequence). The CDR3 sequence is CASSFGQAVIGGYTF. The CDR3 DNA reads TGTGCCAGCAGTTTCGGACAGGCCGTGATCGGAGGCTACACCTTC.

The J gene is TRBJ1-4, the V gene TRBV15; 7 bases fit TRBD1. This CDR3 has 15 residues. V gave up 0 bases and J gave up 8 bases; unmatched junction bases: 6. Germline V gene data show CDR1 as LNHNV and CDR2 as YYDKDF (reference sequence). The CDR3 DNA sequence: TGTGCCACCAGCAGAGATCGACAGGGTTGGGAAAAACTGTTTTTT. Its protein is CATSRDRQGWEKLFF.

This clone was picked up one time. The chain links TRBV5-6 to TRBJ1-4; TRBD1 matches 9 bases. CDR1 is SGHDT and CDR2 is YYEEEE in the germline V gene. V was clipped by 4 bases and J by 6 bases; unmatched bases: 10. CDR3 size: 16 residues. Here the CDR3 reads CASSRDRGTMDEKLFF. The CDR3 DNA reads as TGTGCCAGCAGCCGCGACAGGGGGACGATGGATGAAAAACTGTTTTTT. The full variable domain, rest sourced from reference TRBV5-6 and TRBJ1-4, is DAGVTQSPTHLIKTRGQQVTLRCSPKSGHDTVSWYQQALGQGPQFIFQYYEEEERQRGNFPDRFSGHQFPNYSSELNVNALLLGDSALYLCASSRDRGTMDEKLFFGSGTQLSVL.

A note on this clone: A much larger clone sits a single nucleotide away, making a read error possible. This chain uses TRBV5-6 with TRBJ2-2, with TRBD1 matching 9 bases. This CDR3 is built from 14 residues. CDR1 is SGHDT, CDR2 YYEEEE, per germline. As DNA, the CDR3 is TGTGTCAGCAGCTCTACAGGGGGCTACGGGGAGCTGTTTTTT. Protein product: CVSSSTGGYGELFF. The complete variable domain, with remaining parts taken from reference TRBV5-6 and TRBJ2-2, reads DAGVTQSPTHLIKTRGQQVTLRCSPKSGHDTVSWYQQALGQGPQFIFQYYEEEERQRGNFPDRFSGHQFPNYSSELNVNALLLGDSALYLCVSSSTGGYGELFFGEGSRLTVL.

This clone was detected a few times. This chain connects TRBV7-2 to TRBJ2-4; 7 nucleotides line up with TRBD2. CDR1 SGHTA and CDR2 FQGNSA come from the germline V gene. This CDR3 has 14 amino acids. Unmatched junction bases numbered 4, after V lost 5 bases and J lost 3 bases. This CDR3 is CASSPGTNKNIQYF. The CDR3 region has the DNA TGTGCCAGCAGCCCAGGGACTAACAAAAACATTCAGTACTTC.

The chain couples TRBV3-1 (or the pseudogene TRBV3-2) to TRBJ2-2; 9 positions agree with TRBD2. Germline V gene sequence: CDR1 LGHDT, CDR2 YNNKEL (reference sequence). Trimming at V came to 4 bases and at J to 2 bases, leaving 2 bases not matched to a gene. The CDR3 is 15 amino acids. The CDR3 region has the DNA TGTGCCAGCAGCCGAGCGGGAGGTAACACCGGGGAGCTGTTTTTT. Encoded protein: CASSRAGGNTGELFF.

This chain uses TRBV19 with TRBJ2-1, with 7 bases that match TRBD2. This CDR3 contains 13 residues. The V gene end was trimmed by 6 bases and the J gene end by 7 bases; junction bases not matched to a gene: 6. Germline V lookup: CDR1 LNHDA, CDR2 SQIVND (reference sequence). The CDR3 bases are TGTGCCAGTAGGTCGGGAGGTCTGAATGAGCAGTTCTTC. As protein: CASRSGGLNEQFF.

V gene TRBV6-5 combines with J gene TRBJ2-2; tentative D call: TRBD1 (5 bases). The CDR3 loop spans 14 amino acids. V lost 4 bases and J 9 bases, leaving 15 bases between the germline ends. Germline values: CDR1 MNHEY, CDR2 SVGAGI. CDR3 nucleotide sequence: TGTGCCAGCAGTTCCCGCTCCAGGGAAAGGGAGCTGTTTTTT. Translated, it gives CASSSRSRERELFF.

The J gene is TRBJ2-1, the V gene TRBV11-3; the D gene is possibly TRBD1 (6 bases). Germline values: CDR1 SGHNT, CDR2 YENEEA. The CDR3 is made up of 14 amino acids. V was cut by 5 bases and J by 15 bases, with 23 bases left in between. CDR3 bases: TGTGCCAGCAGCCCCGATGGGGGCTCGACACGGTGGTTCTTC. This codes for CASSPDGGSTRWFF.

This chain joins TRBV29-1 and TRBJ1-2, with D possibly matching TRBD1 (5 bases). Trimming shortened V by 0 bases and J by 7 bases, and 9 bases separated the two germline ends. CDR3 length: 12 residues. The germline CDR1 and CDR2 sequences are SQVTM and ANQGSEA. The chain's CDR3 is CSVEDLGGGYTF. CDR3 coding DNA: TGCAGCGTTGAAGATCTGGGGGGTGGCTACACCTTC.

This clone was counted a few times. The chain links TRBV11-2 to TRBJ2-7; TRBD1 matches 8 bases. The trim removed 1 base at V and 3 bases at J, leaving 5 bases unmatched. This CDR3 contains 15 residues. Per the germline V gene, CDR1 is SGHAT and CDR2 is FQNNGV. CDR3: CASSLAGGNYYEQYF. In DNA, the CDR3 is TGTGCCAGCAGCTTAGCAGGGGGCAATTACTACGAGCAGTACTTC.

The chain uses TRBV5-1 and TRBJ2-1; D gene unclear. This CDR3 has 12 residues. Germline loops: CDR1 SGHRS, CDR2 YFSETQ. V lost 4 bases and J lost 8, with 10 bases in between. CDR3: CASSLTMDEQFF. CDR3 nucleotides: TGCGCCAGCAGCCTAACCATGGATGAGCAGTTCTTC.

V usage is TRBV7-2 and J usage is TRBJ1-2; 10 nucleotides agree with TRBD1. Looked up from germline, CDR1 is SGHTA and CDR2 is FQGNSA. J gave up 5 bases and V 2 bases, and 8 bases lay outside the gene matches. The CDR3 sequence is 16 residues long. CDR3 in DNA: TGTGCCAGCAGCTTATTTTCCTTGGGACAGGGGTATGGCTACACCTTC. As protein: CASSLFSLGQGYGYTF.

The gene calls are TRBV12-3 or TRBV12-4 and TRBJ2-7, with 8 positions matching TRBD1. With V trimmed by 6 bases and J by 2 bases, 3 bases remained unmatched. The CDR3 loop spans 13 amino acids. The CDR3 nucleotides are TGTGCCAGCAGACCGACAGGGGCCTACGAGCAGTACTTC. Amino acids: CASRPTGAYEQYF.

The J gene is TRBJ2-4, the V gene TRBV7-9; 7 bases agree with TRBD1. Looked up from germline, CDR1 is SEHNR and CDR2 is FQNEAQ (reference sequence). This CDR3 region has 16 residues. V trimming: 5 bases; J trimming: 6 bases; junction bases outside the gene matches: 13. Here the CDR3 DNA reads TGTGCCAGCAGCCCGGACAGGTTGAGAGTGGGAAACATTCAGTACTTC. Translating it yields CASSPDRLRVGNIQYF.

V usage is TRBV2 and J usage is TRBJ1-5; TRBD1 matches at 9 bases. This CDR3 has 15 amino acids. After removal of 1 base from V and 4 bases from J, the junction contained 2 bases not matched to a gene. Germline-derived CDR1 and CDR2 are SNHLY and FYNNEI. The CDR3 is CASSEEGQGNQPQHF. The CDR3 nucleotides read TGTGCCAGCAGTGAAGAGGGACAGGGTAATCAGCCCCAGCATTTT.

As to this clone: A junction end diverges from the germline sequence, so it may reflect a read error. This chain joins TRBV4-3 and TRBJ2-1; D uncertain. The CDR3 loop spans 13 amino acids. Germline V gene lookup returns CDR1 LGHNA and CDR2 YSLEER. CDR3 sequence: CASSRTTRNVQFF. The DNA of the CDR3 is TGCGCCAGCAGCCGAACCACACGCAATGTGCAGTTCTTC.

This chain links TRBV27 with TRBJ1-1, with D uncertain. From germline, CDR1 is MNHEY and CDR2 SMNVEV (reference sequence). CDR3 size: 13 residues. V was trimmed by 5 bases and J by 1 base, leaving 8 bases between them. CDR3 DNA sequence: TGTGCCAGCAGTCCCGGGAGGAACACTGAAGCTTTCTTT. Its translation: CASSPGRNTEAFF.